This TCR beta chain comes out of a study of T cell responses to AZD1222 COVID-19 vaccine. Study-wide findings and caveats: The study sampled repertoires only after the peak T cell response.

Using immunoSEQ multiplex PCR, the repertoire was profiled, and TCRdb retains in-frame clones only, with some absent. The sample yields about 150,000 clones, around 92% seen once. With 4 bases clipped from V and 4 bases from J, the junction kept 8 bases outside the gene matches. Germline V CDR1 and CDR2: SGDLS, YYNGEE. The CDR3 runs to 16 residues. This clone appeared a single time. What it recognizes is unknown. The TCR was taken from an adult who received the AZD1222 COVID-19 vaccine. The genes are TRBV9 and TRBJ2-3; 11 bases are shared with TRBD2. Sequences were derived from peripheral blood, sampled 28 days after the second AZD1222 dose. CDR3 in amino acids: CASSLRLAGNADTQYF. The CDR3 DNA follows: TGTGCCAGCAGCCTTAGACTAGCGGGAAATGCAGATACGCAGTATTTT.